Following are 2 T cell receptor beta chains from one sample sequenced in a study of T cells in Graves' hyperthyroidism and ophthalmopathy. RNA transcripts were the template for amplifying TCR beta CDR3 regions. First-round RT-PCR targeting the TCR CDR3 was performed with the HTBI primer set. Using its own MiXCR run on the multiplex PCR reads, TCRdb lists one record per CDR3 protein. The sample carries about 250,000 distinct CDR3 sequences, approximately 23% recorded once. Sequenced material: blood. The source is a woman aged 40 to 50 with Graves' ophthalmopathy.

CDR3 sequence: CASSYPLGGGTKNIQYF. The DNA for the CDR3 is TGTGCCAGCAGCTACCCCTTGGGGGGTGGAACCAAAAACATTCAGTACTTC. The chain combines TRBV7-2 with TRBJ2-4, with a tentative D call TRBD2 (6 bases). With 4 bases removed from V and 2 bases from J, the gap between germline ends came to 18 bases. This CDR3 region has 17 residues. Germline assignment: CDR1 SGHTA and CDR2 FQGNSA.

This clonotype was detected many times. This CDR3 is CSATHRTAAGYTF. CDR3 sequence (DNA): TGCAGTGCTACGCATCGGACAGCCGCTGGCTACACCTTC. The chain uses TRBV20-1 and TRBJ1-2, with D possibly matching TRBD1 (6 bases). Trimming took 4 bases from V and 7 from J, leaving 16 bases between them. Germline values: CDR1 DFQATT, CDR2 SNEGSKA (reference sequence). This CDR3 spans 13 amino acids.